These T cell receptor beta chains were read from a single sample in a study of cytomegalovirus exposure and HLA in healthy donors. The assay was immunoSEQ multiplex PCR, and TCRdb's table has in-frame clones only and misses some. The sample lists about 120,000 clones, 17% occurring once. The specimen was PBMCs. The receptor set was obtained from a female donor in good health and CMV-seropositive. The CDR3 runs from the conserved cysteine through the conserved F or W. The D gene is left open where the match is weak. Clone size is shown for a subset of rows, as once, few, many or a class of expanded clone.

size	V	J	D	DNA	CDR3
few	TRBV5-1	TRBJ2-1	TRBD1	TGCGCCACCCGAGCCCACGGGACAGAATACAATGAGCAGTTCTTC	CATRAHGTEYNEQFF
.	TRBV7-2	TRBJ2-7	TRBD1	TGTGCCAGCAGCTTAGTCCGGGACAGCTTCTACGAGCAGTACTTC	CASSLVRDSFYEQYF
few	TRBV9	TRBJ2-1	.	TGTGCCAGCAGCAGAGGACAAGTGAGCTCCTACAATGAGCAGTTCTTC	CASSRGQVSSYNEQFF
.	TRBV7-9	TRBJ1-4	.	TGTGCCAGCAGCCCCCAAGAGTTCTATGAAAAACTGTTTTTT	CASSPQEFYEKLFF
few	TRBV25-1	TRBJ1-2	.	TGTGCCAGCAGTATAACAGCTAACTATGGCTACACCTTC	CASSITANYGYTF
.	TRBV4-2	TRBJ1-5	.	TGTGCCAGCAGCCGGTGGGGGGTCAGCAATCAGCCCCAGCATTTT	CASSRWGVSNQPQHF
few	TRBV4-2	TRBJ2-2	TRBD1	TGTGCCAGCAGCCAACCTTGGCACCAGGGGGACACCGGGGAGCTGTTTTTT	CASSQPWHQGDTGELFF
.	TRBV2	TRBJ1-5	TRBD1	TGTGCCACCAACAGGGGGCTTAGTCAGCCCCAGCATTTT	CATNRGLSQPQHF
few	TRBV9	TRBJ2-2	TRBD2	TGTGCCAGCAGCGTACTAGGACTAGCGTTGAACACCGGGGAGCTGTTTTTT	CASSVLGLALNTGELFF
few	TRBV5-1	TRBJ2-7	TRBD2	TGCGCCAGCAGCTTGGGGGACTACTCCTACGAGCAGTACTTC	CASSLGDYSYEQYF
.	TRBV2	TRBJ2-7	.	TGTGCCAGCAGTGAGGGTGAGGACACCTACGAGCAGTACTTC	CASSEGEDTYEQYF
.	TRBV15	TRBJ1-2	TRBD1	TGTGCCACCAGCAGAGATCTGACAGGGGATGGCTACACCTTC	CATSRDLTGDGYTF
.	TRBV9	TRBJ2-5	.	TGTGCCAGCAGCGTAGCAGGGGCGGGCGCCGGAATCCAAGAGACCCAGTACTTC	CASSVAGAGAGIQETQYF
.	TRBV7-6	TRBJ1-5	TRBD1	TGTGCCAGCAGCCCCGGGGACAGCAGCTATCAGCCCCAGCATTTT	CASSPGDSSYQPQHF
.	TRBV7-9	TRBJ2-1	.	TGTGCCAGCAGCTTAATGATCTGGGCCCGAATAACTGAGCAGTTCTTC	CASSLMIWARITEQFF
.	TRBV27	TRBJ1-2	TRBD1	TGTGCCAGCAGCCGCAGACAGGGATCTAACTATGGCTACACCTTC	CASSRRQGSNYGYTF
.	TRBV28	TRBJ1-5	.	TGTGCCAGCAGCAGGGTAGGATTGAATCAGCCCCAGCATTTT	CASSRVGLNQPQHF
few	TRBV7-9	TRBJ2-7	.	TGTGCCAGCGGACGACAGGGACTTTTCAACGAGCAGTACTTC	CASGRQGLFNEQYF
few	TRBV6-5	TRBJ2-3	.	TGTGCCAGCAGTTACTCGATAAGGGGTTGGACAGATACGCAGTATTTT	CASSYSIRGWTDTQYF
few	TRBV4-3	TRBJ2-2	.	TGCGCCAGCAGCCCCCAGGACTTTAACACCGGGGAGCTGTTTTTT	CASSPQDFNTGELFF
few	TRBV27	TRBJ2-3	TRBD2	TGTGCCAGCAGTTTACCCGAGGAGCGGGGGGACACAGATACGCAGTATTTT	CASSLPEERGDTDTQYF
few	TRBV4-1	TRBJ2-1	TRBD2	TGCGCCAGCAGCCTTCGCGGGGGGGCTGGCAATGAGCAGTTCTTC	CASSLRGGAGNEQFF
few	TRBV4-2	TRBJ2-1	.	TGTGCCAGCAGCCATCGGGACACGATCAATGAGCAGTTCTTC	CASSHRDTINEQFF
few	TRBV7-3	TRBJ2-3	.	TGTGCCAGCAGCTTACGACTCACAGATACGCAGTATTTT	CASSLRLTDTQYF
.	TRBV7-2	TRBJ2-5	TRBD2	TGTGCCAGCAGCCGACGACCGGGGACTAGTGTCGAGACCCAGTACTTC	CASSRRPGTSVETQYF
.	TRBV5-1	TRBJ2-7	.	TGCGCCAGCAGCTTGGGACAGGGAGGCGAGCAGTACTTC	CASSLGQGGEQYF
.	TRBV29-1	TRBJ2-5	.	TGCAGCGTTTCGACAGACCAAGAGACCCAGTACTTC	CSVSTDQETQYF
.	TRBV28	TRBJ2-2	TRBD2	TGTGCCAGCAGTCTAGCCGGGACTAGAAACACCGGGGAGCTGTTTTTT	CASSLAGTRNTGELFF
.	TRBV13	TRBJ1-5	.	TGTGCCAGCAGCTTAAGGGGTCGCAATCAGCCCCAGCATTTT	CASSLRGRNQPQHF
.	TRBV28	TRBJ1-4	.	TGTGCCAGCAGTTTAATCAGGGCAGGGCGGGAAAAACTGTTTTTT	CASSLIRAGREKLFF
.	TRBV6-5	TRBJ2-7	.	TGTGCCAGCAGTTACTCGATCGCAGGAAGTTACGAGCAGTACTTC	CASSYSIAGSYEQYF
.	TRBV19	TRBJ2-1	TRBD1	TGTGCCAGTAGTATAGATCCCGGCAGGGGGCCCTACAATGAGCAGTTCTTC	CASSIDPGRGPYNEQFF
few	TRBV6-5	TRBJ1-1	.	TGTGCCAGCAGACCGGGACACGCGAACACTGAAGCTTTCTTT	CASRPGHANTEAFF
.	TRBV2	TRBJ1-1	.	TGTGCCAGCAGCGAATACGGACAGAACACTGAAGCTTTCTTT	CASSEYGQNTEAFF
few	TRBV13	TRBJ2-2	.	TGTGCCAGCAGCTTAACCAGAAACACCGGGGAGCTGTTTTTT	CASSLTRNTGELFF
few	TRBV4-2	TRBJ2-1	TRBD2	TGTGCCAGCAGCCAAGGAGATAGCGGGAGGGACAATGAGCAGTTCTTC	CASSQGDSGRDNEQFF
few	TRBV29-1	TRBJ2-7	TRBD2	TGCAGCGCCCGGGACGTAACGCTGGGCGGGAGCACCTACGAGCAGTACTTC	CSARDVTLGGSTYEQYF
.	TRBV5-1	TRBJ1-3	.	TGCGCCAGCAGGGTGGGGAGCTCTGGAAACACCATATATTTT	CASRVGSSGNTIYF
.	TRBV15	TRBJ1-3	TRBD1	TGTGCCACCAGCAGATCCGGGACAGGAGGAAACACCATATATTTT	CATSRSGTGGNTIYF
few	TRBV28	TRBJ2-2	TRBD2	TGTGCCAGCAGCCAACGGACTAGCGGGATCATGGAGCTGTTTTTT	CASSQRTSGIMELFF
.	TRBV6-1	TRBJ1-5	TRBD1	TGTGCCAGCAGTGACTCGACAGGGTATCAGCCCCAGCATTTT	CASSDSTGYQPQHF
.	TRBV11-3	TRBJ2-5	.	TGTGCCAGCAGCTTACGATCTCCAGGTTTAGAGACCCAGTACTTC	CASSLRSPGLETQYF
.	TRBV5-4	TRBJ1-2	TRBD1	TGTGCCAGCAGCATACAGGGGGCGGATGGCTACACCTTC	CASSIQGADGYTF
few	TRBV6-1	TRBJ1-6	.	TGTGCCAGCAGTGAAGTAGCCAATTCACCCCTCCACTTT	CASSEVANSPLHF
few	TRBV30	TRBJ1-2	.	TGTGCCTGGAGTCTAGTCTCCTATGGCTACACCTTC	CAWSLVSYGYTF
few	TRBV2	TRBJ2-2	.	TGTGCCAGCGATTCAGGGACCGGGGAGCTGTTTTTT	CASDSGTGELFF
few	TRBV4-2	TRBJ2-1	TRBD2	TGTGCCAGCAGCCAAATAGCGGGAGCGGAGCAGTTCTTC	CASSQIAGAEQFF
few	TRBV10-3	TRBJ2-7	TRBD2	TGTGCCATCAGGGGGACTAGCGGGGGGTTATACGAGCAGTACTTC	CAIRGTSGGLYEQYF
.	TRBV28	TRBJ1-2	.	TGTGCCAGCAGTTTGGTTGTAGCGGGGGCTGGGGGTGGCTACACCTTC	CASSLVVAGAGGGYTF
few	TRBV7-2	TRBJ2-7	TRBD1	TGTGCCAGCAGCCCAGGGGGCGTTGGCTACGAGCAGTACTTC	CASSPGGVGYEQYF
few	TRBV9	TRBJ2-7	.	TGTGCCAGCAGCCCTATGACTAGTTCCTACGAGCAGTACTTC	CASSPMTSSYEQYF
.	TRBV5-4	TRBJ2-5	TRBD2	TGTGCCAGCAGCCCGGGCGGGGGGATGGAGGAGACCCAGTACTTC	CASSPGGGMEETQYF
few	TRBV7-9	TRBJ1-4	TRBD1	TGTGCCAGCAGCGTTAGACAGGGAAATGAAAAACTGTTTTTT	CASSVRQGNEKLFF
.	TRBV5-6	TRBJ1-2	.	TGTGCCAGCAGCTTGGTGACAGCCGATGGCTACACCTTC	CASSLVTADGYTF
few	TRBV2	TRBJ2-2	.	TGTGCCAGCAGTCCGACTGTTAACACCGGGGAGCTGTTTTTT	CASSPTVNTGELFF
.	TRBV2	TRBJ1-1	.	TGTGCCAGCAGTGAGACACCGAACACTGAAGCTTTCTTT	CASSETPNTEAFF
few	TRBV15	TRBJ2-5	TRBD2	TGTGCCACCAGCAGAGATCTTAGCGGGAGAGGGGACAAGGAGACCCAGTACTTC	CATSRDLSGRGDKETQYF
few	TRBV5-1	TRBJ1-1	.	TGCGCCAGCAGCGTTTTTACGGGGACTGAAGCTTTCTTT	CASSVFTGTEAFF
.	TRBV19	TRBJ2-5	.	TGTGCCAGTAGTGATGCAGGGCTAGAGACCCAGTACTTC	CASSDAGLETQYF
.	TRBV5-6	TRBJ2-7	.	TGTGCCAGCAGCTTTTTGGGCCAACCCCTCTACGAGCAGTACTTC	CASSFLGQPLYEQYF